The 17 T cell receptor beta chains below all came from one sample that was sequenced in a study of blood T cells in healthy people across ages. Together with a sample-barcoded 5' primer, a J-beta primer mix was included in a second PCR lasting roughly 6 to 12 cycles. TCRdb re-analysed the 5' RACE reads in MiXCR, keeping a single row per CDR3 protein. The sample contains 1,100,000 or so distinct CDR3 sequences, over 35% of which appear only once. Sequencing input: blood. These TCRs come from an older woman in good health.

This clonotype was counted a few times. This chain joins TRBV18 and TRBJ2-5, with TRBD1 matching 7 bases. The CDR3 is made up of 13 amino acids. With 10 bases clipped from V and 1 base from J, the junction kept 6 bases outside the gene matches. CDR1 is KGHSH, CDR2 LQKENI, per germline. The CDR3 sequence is CATNRGTQETQYF. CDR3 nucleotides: TGTGCCACCAACAGGGGAACCCAAGAGACCCAGTACTTC.

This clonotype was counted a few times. This chain's CDR3 is CASSLFSGATYNEQFF. The CDR3 nucleotides are TGTGCCAGCAGCTTATTTTCAGGGGCTACCTACAATGAGCAGTTCTTC. The chain employs TRBV7-2 and TRBJ2-1, with D perhaps TRBD1 (6 bases). Trimming pared 2 bases from V and 2 bases from J, leaving 13 bases between. From germline, CDR1 is SGHTA and CDR2 FQGNSA. The CDR3 length is 16 residues.

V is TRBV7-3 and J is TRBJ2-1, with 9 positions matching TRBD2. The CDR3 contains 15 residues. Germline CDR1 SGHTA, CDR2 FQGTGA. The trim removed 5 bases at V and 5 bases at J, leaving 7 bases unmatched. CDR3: CASSALAGIDNEQFF. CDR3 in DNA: TGTGCCAGCAGCGCCCTAGCGGGGATCGACAATGAGCAGTTCTTC.

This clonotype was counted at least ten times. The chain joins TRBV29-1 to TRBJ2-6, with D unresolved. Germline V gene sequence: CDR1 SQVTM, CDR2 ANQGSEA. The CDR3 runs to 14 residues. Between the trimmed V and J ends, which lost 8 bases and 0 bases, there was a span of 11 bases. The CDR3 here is CSISGSSGANVLTF. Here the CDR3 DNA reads TGCAGCATTTCAGGTAGCTCTGGGGCCAACGTCCTGACTTTC.

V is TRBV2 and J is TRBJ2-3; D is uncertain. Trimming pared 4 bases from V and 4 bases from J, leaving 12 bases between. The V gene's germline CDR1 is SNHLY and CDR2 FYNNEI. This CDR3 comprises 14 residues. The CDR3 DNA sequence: TGTGCCAGCAGTGCAGGCTTTTGGCCAGATACGCAGTATTTT. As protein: CASSAGFWPDTQYF. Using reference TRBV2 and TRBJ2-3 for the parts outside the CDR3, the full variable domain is EPEVTQTPSHQVTQMGQEVILRCVPISNHLYFYWYRQILGQKVEFLVSFYNNEISEKSEIFDDQFSVERPDGSNFTLKIRSTKLEDSAMYFCASSAGFWPDTQYFGPGTRLTVL.

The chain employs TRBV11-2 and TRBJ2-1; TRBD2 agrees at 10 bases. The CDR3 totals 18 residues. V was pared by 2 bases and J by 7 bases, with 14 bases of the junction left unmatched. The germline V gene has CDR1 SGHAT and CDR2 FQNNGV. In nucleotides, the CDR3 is TGTGCCAGCAGCTTAAGGAGGGGTAGCGGGAGGTTGGGGAATGAGCAGTTCTTC. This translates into CASSLRRGSGRLGNEQFF.

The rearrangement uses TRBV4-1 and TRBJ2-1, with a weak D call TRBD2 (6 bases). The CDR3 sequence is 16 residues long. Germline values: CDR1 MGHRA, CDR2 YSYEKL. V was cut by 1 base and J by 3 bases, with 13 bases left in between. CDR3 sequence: CASSQVGRGNYNEQFF. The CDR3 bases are TGCGCCAGCAGCCAAGTGGGGCGCGGGAACTACAATGAGCAGTTCTTC.

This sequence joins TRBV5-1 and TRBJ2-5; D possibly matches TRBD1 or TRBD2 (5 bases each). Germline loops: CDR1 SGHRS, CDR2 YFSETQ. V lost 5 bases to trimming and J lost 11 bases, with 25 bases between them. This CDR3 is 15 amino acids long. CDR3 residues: CASSMIVGDHNEQYF. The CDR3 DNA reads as TGCGCCAGCAGTATGATAGTGGGGGACCACAATGAGCAGTACTTC.

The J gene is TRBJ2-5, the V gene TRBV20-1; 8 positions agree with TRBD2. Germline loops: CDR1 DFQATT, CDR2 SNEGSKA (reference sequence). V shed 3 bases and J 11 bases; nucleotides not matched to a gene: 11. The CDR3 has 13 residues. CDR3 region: CSASRIAGPEQYF. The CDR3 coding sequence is TGCAGTGCTAGTAGAATAGCGGGGCCGGAGCAGTACTTC.

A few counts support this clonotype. The CDR3 DNA sequence: TGTGCCAGAGGAGGGGGGAGCCAGCCCCAGCATTTT. Translating it yields CARGGGSQPQHF. This chain links TRBV21-1 with TRBJ1-5; the table's D call, TRBD1, was not checked against the DNA. TRBV21-1 is a documented pseudogene. The CDR3 extends over 12 amino acids.

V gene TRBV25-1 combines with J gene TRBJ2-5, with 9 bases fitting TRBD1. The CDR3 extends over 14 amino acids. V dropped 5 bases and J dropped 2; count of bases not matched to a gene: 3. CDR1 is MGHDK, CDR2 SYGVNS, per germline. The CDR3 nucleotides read TGTGCCAGCAGTTGCGACAGGGGGCAAGAGACCCAGTACTTC. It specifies CASSCDRGQETQYF.

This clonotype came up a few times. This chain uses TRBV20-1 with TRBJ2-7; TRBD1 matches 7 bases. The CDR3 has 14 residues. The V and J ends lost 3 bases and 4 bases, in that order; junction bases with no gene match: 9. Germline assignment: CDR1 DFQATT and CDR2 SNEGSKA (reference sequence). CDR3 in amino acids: CSARQGDSHYEQYF. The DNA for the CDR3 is TGCAGTGCTAGGCAGGGGGACAGTCATTACGAGCAGTACTTC.

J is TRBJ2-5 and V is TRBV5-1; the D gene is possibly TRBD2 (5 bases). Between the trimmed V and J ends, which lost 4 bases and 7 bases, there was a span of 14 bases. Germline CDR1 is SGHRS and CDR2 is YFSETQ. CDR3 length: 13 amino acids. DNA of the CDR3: TGCGCCAGCAGCCCAGAGGACGGAGGGACCCAGTACTTC. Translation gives CASSPEDGGTQYF.

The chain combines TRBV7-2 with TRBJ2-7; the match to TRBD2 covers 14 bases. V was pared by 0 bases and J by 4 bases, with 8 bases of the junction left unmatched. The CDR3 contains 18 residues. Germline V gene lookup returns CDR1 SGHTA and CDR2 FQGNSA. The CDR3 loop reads CTSSLAPRLAGGGYEQYF. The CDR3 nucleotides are TGTACCAGCAGCTTAGCCCCTCGACTAGCGGGAGGGGGATACGAGCAGTACTTC.

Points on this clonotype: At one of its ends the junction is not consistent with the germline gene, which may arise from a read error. In nucleotides, the CDR3 is TGTGCCAGCAGCGTTATCCTTGGGAACTACAATAAGCAGTTCTTC. It yields the protein CASSVILGNYNKQFF. The chain uses TRBV7-9 and TRBJ2-1; no clear D. Per germline, CDR1 SEHNR and CDR2 FQNEAQ (reference sequence). The CDR3 sequence is 15 residues long.

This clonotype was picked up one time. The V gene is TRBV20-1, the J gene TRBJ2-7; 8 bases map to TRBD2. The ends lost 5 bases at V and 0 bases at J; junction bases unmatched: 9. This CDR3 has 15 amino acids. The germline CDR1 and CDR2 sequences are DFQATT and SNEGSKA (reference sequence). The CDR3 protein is CSAPLAERFSYEQYF. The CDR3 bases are TGCAGTGCTCCACTAGCGGAGAGATTCTCCTACGAGCAGTACTTC.

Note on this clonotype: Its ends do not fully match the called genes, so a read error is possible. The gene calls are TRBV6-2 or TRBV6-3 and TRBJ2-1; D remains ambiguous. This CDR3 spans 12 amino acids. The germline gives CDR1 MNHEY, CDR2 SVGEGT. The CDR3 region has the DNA TGTGCCAGCAAGGGCCCCTACAGTGAGCAGTTCTTC. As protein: CASKGPYSEQFF.